Presented here are 8 T cell receptor beta chains from one specimen sequenced in a study of regulatory T cells in long-lasting Graves disease. The time point: newly diagnosed GD, antithyroid drugs for less than 3 months. Extracted RNA from PBMCs served as the source of the TCR library. In building TCR beta libraries, iRepertoire HTBI primers were used together with Arm-PCR of CDR3 regions. TCRdb redid the calling of the multiplex PCR reads with MiXCR, one entry per CDR3 protein. The data contain roughly 500,000 distinct CDR3 sequences, about 14% of them seen just once; the ten biggest clones take up roughly 10%. The data also belong to a second study, concerning T cells in Graves' hyperthyroidism and ophthalmopathy.

The sample consisted of peripheral blood mononuclear cells (PBMCs), taken at new diagnosis, from a patient treated with antithyroid drugs. The receptors originated from a man aged 25 to 45 with Graves disease.

This chain joins TRBV6-1 and TRBJ2-7; D gene uncertain. This CDR3 region has 12 residues. Germline V CDR1 and CDR2: MNHNS, SASEGT. V lost 7 bases and J lost 7, with 14 bases in between. DNA for the CDR3: TGTGCCAGCACGATCTCGATTGGGGAGCAGTACTTC. It is translated as CASTISIGEQYF.

This clonotype has just a few counts. The chain couples TRBV7-2 to TRBJ2-5; tentatively, D is TRBD1 or TRBD2 (7 bases each). The CDR3 is 16 amino acids. The V end lost 5 bases, the J end lost 3 bases, and 19 bases lay between the germline ends. CDR1 and CDR2 (germline): SGHTA, FQGNSA. In DNA form, the CDR3 reads TGTGCCAGCAGCCGGAACAGGGGAGGGATGAAAGAGACCCAGTACTTC. The encoded protein is CASSRNRGGMKETQYF. Using reference TRBV7-2 and TRBJ2-5 for the parts outside the CDR3, the full variable domain is GAGVSQSPSNKVTEKGKDVELRCDPISGHTALYWYRQSLGQGLEFLIYFQGNSAPDKSGLPSDRFSAERTGGSVSTLTIQRTQQEDSAVYLCASSRNRGGMKETQYFGPGTRLLVL.

This clonotype was observed at least ten times. The chain is built from TRBV27 and TRBJ1-1; no clear D gene. Germline-derived CDR1 and CDR2 are MNHEY and SMNVEV (reference sequence). Trimming removed 4 bases at V and 7 bases at J, with 16 bases between. The length of the CDR3 is 14 residues. CDR3 loop: CASSSSSGVGEAFF. In nucleotides, the CDR3 is TGTGCCAGCAGTTCATCCTCCGGGGTCGGTGAAGCTTTCTTT.

The table lists this clonotype with many counts. The chain recombines TRBV20-1 with TRBJ1-1; unclear D gene. CDR1 and CDR2 from the germline V gene are DFQATT and SNEGSKA (reference sequence). There are 12 residues in the CDR3. V lost 7 bases and J lost 1, with 10 bases in between. This chain's CDR3 is CSGEPPNTEAFF. CDR3 DNA sequence: TGCAGTGGGGAACCACCGAACACTGAAGCTTTCTTT.

This clonotype was picked up a small number of times. This chain uses TRBV18 with TRBJ2-4, with 7 bases that match TRBD2. The trim removed 3 bases at V and 6 bases at J, leaving 8 bases unmatched. Germline V gene lookup returns CDR1 KGHSH and CDR2 LQKENI. The CDR3 is 15 amino acids. The CDR3 reads CASSPNSGRGNIQYF. The CDR3 DNA is TGTGCCAGCTCACCGAATAGCGGGCGAGGAAACATTCAGTACTTC.

This clonotype showed up many times. The J gene is TRBJ1-5, the V gene TRBV10-2, with D possibly TRBD1 on 5 matching bases. The CDR3 runs to 13 residues. The V gene lost 3 bases and the J gene lost 5 bases, with 8 bases spanning the gap. From germline, CDR1 is WSHSY and CDR2 SAAADI. The CDR3 region has the DNA TGCGCCAGCAGTGATGGCAGGGATCAGCCCCAGCATTTT. Its protein product is CASSDGRDQPQHF.

In this sample, this clonotype turned up many times. This chain uses TRBV12-3 or TRBV12-4 with TRBJ1-4; 7 nucleotides agree with TRBD1. Trimming removed 3 bases from V and 10 bases from J; junction bases left unmatched: 2. The CDR3 loop spans 12 amino acids. For the CDR3, the DNA is TGTGCCAGCAGTTTGGCAGGGGGAAAACTGTTTTTT. Its translation: CASSLAGGKLFF.

This clonotype was counted between two and nine times. CDR3 region: CATPGTTVNSPLHF. The CDR3, as DNA: TGTGCCACCCCCGGGACTACTGTTAATTCACCCCTCCACTTT. The chain has TRBV28 and TRBJ1-6, with D possibly TRBD1 on 5 matching bases. Trimming shortened V by 10 bases and J by 6 bases, and 16 bases separated the two germline ends. Germline CDR1 reads MDHEN; CDR2 reads SYDVKM. The CDR3 is 14 residues long.